The source of this TCR beta chain is a study of T-cell memory formation after mild COVID-19. On the study more broadly: TCR clusters were largely donor specific.

The authors produced TCR alpha and TCR beta cDNA libraries with sample barcodes and UMIs by 5'RACE using constant-segment primers. TCRdb analysed the 5' RACE reads with MiXCR anew, one entry per CDR3 protein. The table lists 400,000 or so distinct CDR3 sequences, roughly 20% of them singletons. Note on this clonotype: Its antigen is as yet unknown.

Study results and limitations: A second wave of clones peaked on day 37, and their SARS-CoV-2 specificity went unconfirmed. Clones which contracted sat mainly in CM and EM if CD4+, and in EMRA if CD8+.

The V gene's germline CDR1 is LNHDA and CDR2 SQIVND (reference sequence). Trimming removed 7 bases from V and 2 bases from J, with 13 bases in between. The CDR3 totals 14 residues. The sequenced material came from PBMCs or a T cell subset sorted from them (not recorded which). The chain employs TRBV19 and TRBJ2-3; TRBD2 might be the D (6 bases). The source of this sequence is an adult woman who had mild COVID-19 (a few samples of this study predate the infection). Cell type and time point are not known. The CDR3 sequence: CASNTGVPTDTQYF. CDR3 DNA sequence: TGTGCCAGTAACACGGGGGTTCCCACAGATACGCAGTATTTT.